This TCR beta chain was captured by sequencing in a study of cytomegalovirus exposure and HLA in healthy donors. Vbeta (60) and Jbeta (13) primers were used in the PCR. Clones were read by immunoSEQ multiplex PCR, and TCRdb kept only the in-frame ones, dropping some. The listing contains 75,000 to 95,000 clones. Study findings and constraints: There were reportedly fewer N-insertions in an Asian-associated ancestry cluster than the approximately 640-donor mean, in a later analysis. Accounts indicate the classifier identified cytomegalovirus status with strong specificity and sensitivity. In a later analysis, V- and J-gene trimming of beta chains associated with a DCLRE1C missense variant, replicated independently. For most TCR beta V segments, an earlier analysis put the productive rate at about 90% or about 30% of the time.

CDR1 is LGHNA, CDR2 YNFKEQ, per germline. The CDR3 is 17 residues long. Of note for this clone: The antigen is unknown. An end of the junction does not agree with germline; a read error may underlie this. The same CDR3 can be traced to other DNA sequences in this sample.

The origin of this receptor is a girl aged 5-17 years in good health and CMV-seropositive. Sequenced sample: PBMCs. This chain joins TRBV4-2 and TRBJ2-1; 8 bases match TRBD2. The CDR3 region has the DNA TGTGCCAGCAGCCAGGAGGTCACTAGCGGATCCTATAATGAGCAGTTCTTC. This sequence encodes CASSQEVTSGSYNEQFF.